The 23 T cell receptor beta chains given below trace back to one sample, sequenced in a study of T-cell memory formation after mild COVID-19. TCRdb re-derived calls from the 5' RACE reads in MiXCR, one entry per CDR3 protein. The table shows 410,000 or so distinct CDR3 sequences, with about a quarter occurring only once. Sample: PBMCs or a T cell subset sorted from them (not recorded which). The origin of the receptors is an adult woman who had mild COVID-19 (a few samples of this study predate the infection). Cell type and time point are not known.

This clonotype was counted a few times. The chain combines TRBV6-2 or TRBV6-3 with TRBJ2-6; unclear D gene. The CDR3 is made up of 14 amino acids. Trimming cost V 8 bases and J 4 bases, with 12 bases left between them. In germline, CDR1 is MNHEY, CDR2 SVGEGT. CDR3 in DNA: TGTGCCAGCGACCCCTATGGCGGGGCCAACGTCCTGACTTTC. Translated: CASDPYGGANVLTF.

This clonotype was counted only a few times. The chain joins TRBV27 to TRBJ2-1, with D possibly being TRBD1 (6 bases). The V end lost 2 bases, the J end lost 3 bases, and 11 bases lay between the germline ends. This CDR3 comprises 15 residues. Germline loops: CDR1 MNHEY, CDR2 SMNVEV (reference sequence). DNA for the CDR3: TGTGCCAGCAGTTTAGCGGCAGGGGTCTACAATGAGCAGTTCTTC. Amino acids: CASSLAAGVYNEQFF.

The chain is built from TRBV7-8 and TRBJ2-7; D perhaps matches TRBD2 (5 bases). The V and J ends lost 0 bases and 4 bases respectively, with 16 bases between them. CDR1 and CDR2 from the germline V gene are SGHVS and FQNEAQ. This CDR3 spans 16 amino acids. CDR3 in amino acids: CASSLARSDRDYEQYF. The CDR3 DNA sequence: TGTGCCAGCAGCTTAGCGCGGTCCGATCGGGATTACGAGCAGTACTTC.

This clonotype turned up a few times. The chain links TRBV20-1 to TRBJ1-1; D perhaps matches TRBD1 (6 bases). The V and J ends lost 3 bases and 1 base respectively, with 12 bases between them. The CDR3 has 14 residues. CDR1 DFQATT and CDR2 SNEGSKA come from the germline V gene (reference sequence). The CDR3 nucleotides are TGCAGTGCTAGCCGCGGGGGGGCGAACACTGAAGCTTTCTTT. Its protein is CSASRGGANTEAFF.

CDR3 protein: CASVADLISDHEQYF. In nucleotides, the CDR3 is TGTGCCAGCGTCGCAGACCTTATTTCGGACCACGAGCAGTACTTC. The gene calls are TRBV6-2 or TRBV6-3 and TRBJ2-7; no clear D. The CDR3 is 15 amino acids. Trimming shortened V by 8 bases and J by 5 bases, and 22 bases separated the two germline ends. CDR1 and CDR2 (germline): MNHEY, SVGEGT.

This clonotype was observed a few times. V and J are TRBV9 and TRBJ1-2, with D unclear. The CDR3 length is 14 residues. V was clipped by 0 bases and J by 1 base, with 7 bases between them. From germline, CDR1 is SGDLS and CDR2 YYNGEE. As DNA, the CDR3 is TGTGCCAGCAGCGTAGAGGCCGGTAACTATGGCTACACCTTC. Protein sequence: CASSVEAGNYGYTF.

This clonotype occurred a few times. This chain connects TRBV9 to TRBJ1-1; 10 bases fit TRBD1. The ends lost 4 bases at V and 4 bases at J; junction bases unmatched: 7. In germline, CDR1 is SGDLS, CDR2 YYNGEE. The CDR3 has 15 residues. CDR3 nucleotide sequence: TGTGCCAGCAGCTACCGACAGGGGGCTTTCACTGAAGCTTTCTTT. Amino acid sequence: CASSYRQGAFTEAFF.

The V gene is TRBV30, the J gene TRBJ2-7; 8 nucleotides match TRBD2. CDR1 and CDR2 (germline): GTSNPN, SVGIG (reference sequence). V lost 1 base and J lost 2; bases outside the gene matches: 7. The CDR3 consists of 15 residues. Here the CDR3 reads CAWSGLASGPYEQYF. The CDR3 coding sequence is TGTGCCTGGAGTGGGTTGGCTAGCGGGCCCTACGAGCAGTACTTC.

This chain joins TRBV9 and TRBJ1-1, with D hard to call. Germline V gives CDR1 SGDLS, CDR2 YYNGEE. V shed 4 bases and J shed 3 bases, with 13 bases lying between them. The CDR3 is 14 amino acids. The DNA of the CDR3 is TGTGCCAGCAGCCCCCCCCATTCTTACACTGAAGCTTTCTTT. Encoded protein: CASSPPHSYTEAFF.

This clonotype has a handful of counts. The V gene is TRBV5-1, the J gene TRBJ2-7; 7 nucleotides match TRBD1. V shed 1 base, J shed 3 bases, and the junction held 7 bases outside the gene matches. Germline-derived CDR1 and CDR2 are SGHRS and YFSETQ. CDR3 length: 15 amino acids. The CDR3, as DNA: TGCGCCAGCAGCTTGCATCCGGGACAGAACTACGAGCAGTACTTC. It specifies CASSLHPGQNYEQYF. The entire variable domain, with the rest obtained from reference TRBV5-1 and TRBJ2-7, is as follows: KAGVTQTPRYLIKTRGQQVTLSCSPISGHRSVSWYQQTPGQGLQFLFEYFSETQRNKGNFPGRFSGRQFSNSRSEMNVSTLELGDSALYLCASSLHPGQNYEQYFGPGTRLTVT.

The rearrangement links TRBV11-2 to TRBJ1-1; no clear D gene. The CDR3 loop spans 14 amino acids. Trimming pared 1 base from V and 3 bases from J, leaving 9 bases between. Germline CDR1 is SGHAT and CDR2 is FQNNGV. The CDR3 bases are TGTGCCAGCAGCTTAGCGACGGGGTACACTGAAGCTTTCTTT. Its translation is CASSLATGYTEAFF.

Only a few counts were recorded for this clonotype. V and J are TRBV15 and TRBJ2-2; no reliable D call. V was pared by 0 bases and J by 6 bases, with 17 bases between. The V gene's germline CDR1 is LNHNV and CDR2 YYDKDF (reference sequence). This CDR3 is built from 17 residues. CDR3 in DNA: TGTGCCACCAGCAGAGACCTCACGGTCAAGGAATCCGGGGAGCTGTTTTTT. As protein: CATSRDLTVKESGELFF.

This rearrangement joins TRBV24-1 to TRBJ2-3; perhaps TRBD1 as D (5 bases). Germline loops: CDR1 KGHDR, CDR2 SFDVKD. CDR3 length: 15 residues. Trimming took off 4 bases at V and 2 bases at J, with 12 bases between the two ends. This chain's CDR3 is CATSEATGVTDTQYF. The CDR3 nucleotides read TGTGCCACCAGTGAAGCTACAGGAGTCACAGATACGCAGTATTTT.

This clonotype has just one count. The chain recombines TRBV15 with TRBJ1-5; no firm D call. Trimming removed 0 bases from V and 0 bases from J, with 6 bases in between. The CDR3 is 15 residues long. Germline V CDR1 and CDR2: LNHNV, YYDKDF (reference sequence). Here the CDR3 DNA reads TGTGCCACCAGCAGAGACTGGGCTAGCAATCAGCCCCAGCATTTT. Its protein is CATSRDWASNQPQHF.

The sample holds a few counts of this clonotype. V and J are TRBV2 and TRBJ1-1; perhaps TRBD1 as D (5 bases). Germline CDR1 is SNHLY and CDR2 is FYNNEI. CDR3 size: 12 residues. Trimming took 7 bases from V and 0 from J, leaving 6 bases between them. The CDR3 coding sequence is TGTGCCAGCATGACAGTGAACACTGAAGCTTTCTTT. It codes for CASMTVNTEAFF. The whole variable domain, remainder taken from reference TRBV2 and TRBJ1-1, is EPEVTQTPSHQVTQMGQEVILRCVPISNHLYFYWYRQILGQKVEFLVSFYNNEISEKSEIFDDQFSVERPDGSNFTLKIRSTKLEDSAMYFCASMTVNTEAFFGQGTRLTVV.

V usage is TRBV7-3 and J usage is TRBJ1-6, with 7 bases aligning to TRBD1. The CDR3 is 15 residues long. V lost 5 bases and J lost 9; bases outside the gene matches: 10. The germline V gene has CDR1 SGHTA and CDR2 FQGTGA. The CDR3 loop is CASSPGGAGSSPLHF. CDR3 DNA: TGTGCCAGCAGCCCAGGGGGGGCAGGGAGTTCACCCCTCCACTTT.

The V gene is TRBV15, the J gene TRBJ2-2, with D unresolved. Germline CDR1 reads LNHNV; CDR2 reads YYDKDF (reference sequence). The V end was cut by 1 base, the J end by 0 bases, with 9 bases between. The CDR3 extends over 16 amino acids. Here the CDR3 reads CATSRVDPANTGELFF. The CDR3 DNA reads as TGTGCCACCAGCAGAGTGGACCCCGCGAACACCGGGGAGCTGTTTTTT.

The table lists this clonotype with a few counts. The J gene is TRBJ1-6, the V gene TRBV3-1; D call uncertain. CDR1 and CDR2 from the germline V gene are LGHDT and YNNKEL (reference sequence). CDR3 length: 15 amino acids. Trimming left V 0 bases short and J 7 bases short, with 10 bases between. CDR3 bases: TGTGCCAGCAGCCAAGAAGGTAGCGGCAATTCACCCCTCCACTTT. Translating gives CASSQEGSGNSPLHF.

V gene TRBV6-4 combines with J gene TRBJ2-1; D unclear. CDR3 length: 11 residues. Trimming took 3 bases from V and 13 from J, leaving 10 bases between them. Germline lookup yields CDR1 MRHNA and CDR2 SNTAGT. CDR3 in DNA: TGTGCCAGCAGTGAGAACGGTCCTCAGTTCTTC. This codes for CASSENGPQFF.

This clonotype showed up just a few times. This rearrangement joins TRBV12-3 or TRBV12-4 to TRBJ2-1; no firm D call. Trimming shortened V by 6 bases and J by 6 bases, and 15 bases separated the two germline ends. The CDR3 length is 14 residues. The CDR3 region is CASSRPGRPNEQFF. CDR3 bases: TGTGCCAGCAGCCGACCGGGCCGCCCCAATGAGCAGTTCTTC.

In its sample, this clonotype was seen a few times. Here the CDR3 DNA reads TGTGCCAGCAGCGTAGAGGACATATCAGATACGCAGTATTTT. Its protein product is CASSVEDISDTQYF. The V call is TRBV9, the J call TRBJ2-3; TRBD1 is a possible D gene (5 bases). This CDR3 is built from 14 residues. Per germline, CDR1 SGDLS and CDR2 YYNGEE. Trimming pared 0 bases from V and 4 bases from J, leaving 9 bases between.

This clonotype was detected only a few times. The chain couples TRBV7-2 to TRBJ2-2; TRBD2 matches 7 bases. The CDR3 extends over 14 amino acids. Germline values: CDR1 SGHTA, CDR2 FQGNSA. J gave up 6 bases and V 4 bases, and 5 bases lay outside the gene matches. CDR3 nucleotide sequence: TGTGCCAGCAGCTGGGCGGGAGCGGCCGGGGAGCTGTTTTTT. It codes for CASSWAGAAGELFF.

This chain links TRBV6-2 or TRBV6-3 with TRBJ2-7; D is unclear. V shed 5 bases and J shed 0 bases, with 20 bases lying between them. The CDR3 has 17 amino acids. Per the germline V gene, CDR1 is MNHEY and CDR2 is SVGEGT. CDR3 loop: CASSQLVSQRSSYEQYF. The DNA of the CDR3 is TGTGCCAGCAGTCAACTCGTTTCACAGCGCTCCTCCTACGAGCAGTACTTC.